Following are 8 T cell receptor beta chains from one sample sequenced in a study of T cell responses to AZD1222 COVID-19 vaccine. TCRdb keeps only in-frame clones here, not all; method: immunoSEQ multiplex PCR. The sample holds 130,000 to 150,000 clones, about 90% seen once. The input for sequencing was peripheral blood, taken on day 0 of AZD1222 vaccination. The receptors originated from an adult in good health.

J is TRBJ2-5 and V is TRBV28; 13 bases are a match to TRBD2. Germline CDR1 is MDHEN and CDR2 is SYDVKM. This CDR3 contains 16 residues. V trimming: 5 bases; J trimming: 3 bases; junction bases outside the gene matches: 6. CDR3 in amino acids: CASSLRTSGSKETQYF. The DNA of the CDR3 is TGTGCCAGCAGTCTCCGGACTAGCGGGAGTAAAGAGACCCAGTACTTC.

V gene TRBV3-1 (or the pseudogene TRBV3-2) combines with J gene TRBJ1-3; D unclear. The CDR3 has 14 amino acids. Germline values: CDR1 LGHDT, CDR2 YNNKEL (reference sequence). Trimming removed 0 bases from V and 2 bases from J, with 5 bases in between. CDR3 sequence: CASSQELTGNTIYF. CDR3 sequence (DNA): TGTGCCAGCAGCCAAGAACTTACTGGAAACACCATATATTTT.

The chain uses TRBV4-3 and TRBJ1-2; D is ambiguous. Germline CDR1 and CDR2: LGHNA and YSLEER. V lost 4 bases, J lost 3 bases, and 18 bases lay in between. The CDR3 loop spans 16 amino acids. In DNA, the CDR3 is TGCGCCAGCAGCCTACGCGGCTCAGGTGGCCACTATGGCTACACCTTC. Protein sequence: CASSLRGSGGHYGYTF.

The genes are TRBV7-9 and TRBJ2-3, with TRBD1 identical over 8 bases. V shed 8 bases and J 6 bases; nucleotides not matched to a gene: 13. CDR3 length equals 15 residues. In germline, CDR1 is SEHNR, CDR2 FQNEAQ (reference sequence). CDR3 in DNA: TGTGCCAGCTTTGGTCAAACGGGACAGGCCGATACGCAGTATTTT. The encoded protein is CASFGQTGQADTQYF.

The chain combines TRBV7-2 with TRBJ2-3; 7 nucleotides line up with TRBD1. Germline V gene sequence: CDR1 SGHTA, CDR2 FQGNSA. V lost 0 bases, J lost 2 bases, and 8 bases stayed unmatched. This CDR3 region has 17 residues. The CDR3 DNA is TGTGCCAGCAGCTTAGCGCATCCAGGGGGTTCCACAGATACGCAGTATTTT. Translating gives CASSLAHPGGSTDTQYF.

This chain joins TRBV7-2 and TRBJ2-7; D remains ambiguous. This CDR3 has 14 residues. V shed 3 bases and J shed 2 bases, with 11 bases lying between them. CDR1 and CDR2 from the germline V gene are SGHTA and FQGNSA. The CDR3 loop reads CASSFKGPTYEQYF. The CDR3 DNA is TGTGCCAGCAGCTTTAAGGGCCCCACCTACGAGCAGTACTTC.

This chain joins TRBV11-2 and TRBJ2-1; 9 bases are shared with TRBD2. The CDR3 has 15 amino acids. The V and J ends lost 4 bases and 9 bases, in that order; junction bases with no gene match: 10. Per the germline V gene, CDR1 is SGHAT and CDR2 is FQNNGV. The CDR3 region has the DNA TGTGCCAGCAGCTATTTAGCGGGAGTTTCCGGTGAGCAGTTCTTC. Translation: CASSYLAGVSGEQFF.

This rearrangement joins TRBV6-6 to TRBJ1-5; TRBD1 agrees at 7 bases. Germline assignment: CDR1 MNHNY and CDR2 SVGAGI (reference sequence). This CDR3 region has 15 residues. The J segment lost 7 bases and the V segment lost 7 bases, leaving 13 bases of the junction unmatched. CDR3 sequence: CASIRKGGAVQPQHF. The DNA of the CDR3 is TGTGCCAGCATCAGAAAAGGGGGCGCAGTGCAGCCCCAGCATTTT.